This T cell receptor beta chain is from a study of T cells in Graves' hyperthyroidism and ophthalmopathy. Study at large: Staff took peripheral blood when the initial diagnosis was made, before any treatment began. Study-wide results and caveats: Blood held most thyroid clonotypes expanded above 0.001 frequency.

It was RNA transcripts that yielded the amplified TCR beta CDR3 regions. The TCR CDR3 was amplified in a first-round RT-PCR using the HTBI primer set. TCRdb used MiXCR to reprocess the multiplex PCR reads, holding one entry per CDR3 protein. The sample lists hundreds of thousands of distinct CDR3 sequences, roughly 15% occurring once. Ten or more counts support this clonotype. Its antigen remains unknown. The source is a woman aged 18-30 years with Graves' hyperthyroidism. What was sequenced was blood.

CDR3 sequence: CASSLLGTPYSNQPQHF. In DNA, the CDR3 is TGTGCCAGCAGTTTGTTAGGGACACCTTATAGCAATCAGCCCCAGCATTTT. V is TRBV27 and J is TRBJ1-5; D may be TRBD1 (6 bases). The length of the CDR3 is 17 residues. Germline values: CDR1 MNHEY, CDR2 SMNVEV (reference sequence). V was shortened by 3 bases and J by 0 bases, with 15 bases between the two germline ends.